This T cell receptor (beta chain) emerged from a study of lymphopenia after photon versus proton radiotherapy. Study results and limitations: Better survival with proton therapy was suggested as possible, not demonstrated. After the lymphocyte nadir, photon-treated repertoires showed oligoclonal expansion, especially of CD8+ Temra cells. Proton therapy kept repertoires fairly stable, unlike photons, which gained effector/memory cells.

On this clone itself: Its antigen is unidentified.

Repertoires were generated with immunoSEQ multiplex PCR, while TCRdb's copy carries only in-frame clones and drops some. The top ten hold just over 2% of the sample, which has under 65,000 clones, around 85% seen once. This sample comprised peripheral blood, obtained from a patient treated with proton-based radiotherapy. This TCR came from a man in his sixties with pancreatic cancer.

CDR3 region: CASSVEGGNTGELFF. In nucleotides, the CDR3 is TGTGCCAGCAGCGTAGAAGGCGGGAACACCGGGGAGCTGTTTTTT. The gene calls are TRBV9 and TRBJ2-2; D is undetermined. Per the germline V gene, CDR1 is SGDLS and CDR2 is YYNGEE. With 0 bases removed from V and 1 base from J, the gap between germline ends came to 7 bases. The CDR3 length is 15 residues.